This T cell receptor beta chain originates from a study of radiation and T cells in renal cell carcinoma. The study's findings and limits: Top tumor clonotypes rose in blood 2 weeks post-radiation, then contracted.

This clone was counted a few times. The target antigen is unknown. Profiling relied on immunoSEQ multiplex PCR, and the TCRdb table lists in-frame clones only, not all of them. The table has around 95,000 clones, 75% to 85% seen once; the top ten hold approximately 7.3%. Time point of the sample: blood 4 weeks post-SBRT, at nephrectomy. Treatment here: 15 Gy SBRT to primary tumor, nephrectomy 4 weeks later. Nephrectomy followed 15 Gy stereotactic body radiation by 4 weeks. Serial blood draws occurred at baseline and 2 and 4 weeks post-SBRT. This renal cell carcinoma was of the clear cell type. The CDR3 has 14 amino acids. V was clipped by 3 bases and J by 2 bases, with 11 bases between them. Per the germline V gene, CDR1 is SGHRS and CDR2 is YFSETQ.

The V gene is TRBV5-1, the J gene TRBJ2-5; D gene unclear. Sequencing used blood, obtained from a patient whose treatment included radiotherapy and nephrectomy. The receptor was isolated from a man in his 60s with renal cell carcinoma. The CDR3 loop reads CASSSPGGQETQYF. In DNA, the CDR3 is TGCGCCAGCAGCTCCCCAGGTGGACAAGAGACCCAGTACTTC.